These 7 T cell receptor beta chains were sequenced from one sample in a study of blood T cell repertoires in COVID-19. The data were produced by immunoSEQ multiplex PCR, yet TCRdb's version contains in-frame clones alone and is incomplete. The sample includes about 120,000 clones, roughly nine tenths of them seen just once. Sequencing was performed on peripheral blood. Receptors were obtained from a man aged 65-85 years who had recovered from COVID-19.

The J gene is TRBJ2-3, the V gene TRBV19; D might be TRBD2 (5 bases). The CDR3 has 13 amino acids. The V gene lost 7 bases and the J gene lost 0 bases, with 8 bases spanning the gap. The germline CDR1 and CDR2 sequences are LNHDA and SQIVND (reference sequence). CDR3 nucleotides: TGTGCCAGTACGAGGACTAGCACAGATACGCAGTATTTT. Protein: CASTRTSTDTQYF.

The chain has TRBV2 and TRBJ2-7, with D unresolved. Germline CDR1 and CDR2: SNHLY and FYNNEI. The ends were cut back, 6 bases at V and 2 bases at J, with 5 bases in the middle. The CDR3 runs 11 residues. The CDR3 spells CASRSPYEQYF. The CDR3 DNA follows: TGTGCCAGCAGGTCTCCCTACGAGCAGTACTTC.

In its sample, this clone was seen once. The V gene is TRBV30, the J gene TRBJ2-7; D not certain. V dropped 0 bases and J dropped 4 bases, with 10 bases sitting between them. The germline CDR1 and CDR2 sequences are GTSNPN and SVGIG (reference sequence). The CDR3 extends over 13 amino acids. The CDR3 sequence: CAWSVPGLYEQYF. CDR3 DNA: TGTGCCTGGAGTGTACCAGGCTTATACGAGCAGTACTTC.

This chain uses TRBV5-1 with TRBJ2-7, with 8 bases aligning to TRBD2. The length of the CDR3 is 15 residues. With V trimmed by 4 bases and J by 0 bases, 6 bases remained unmatched. Looked up from germline, CDR1 is SGHRS and CDR2 is YFSETQ. The CDR3 nucleotides are TGCGCCAGCAGCCCTACTAGCGGAGCCTCCTACGAGCAGTACTTC. Its translation: CASSPTSGASYEQYF.

In DNA, the CDR3 is TGTGCCAGCAGTGAAGGGACAGGGGATTTCTATGGCTACACCTTC. This sequence encodes CASSEGTGDFYGYTF. The chain combines TRBV6-1 with TRBJ1-2, with TRBD1 matching over 9 bases. CDR3 size: 15 residues. Germline loops: CDR1 MNHNS, CDR2 SASEGT. V trimming: 1 base; J trimming: 4 bases; junction bases outside the gene matches: 4.

The rearrangement uses TRBV7-2 and TRBJ2-1, with TRBD2 identical over 7 bases. The germline CDR1 and CDR2 sequences are SGHTA and FQGNSA. The CDR3 has 15 amino acids. V trimming: 2 bases; J trimming: 7 bases; junction bases outside the gene matches: 8. Written as DNA, the CDR3 is TGTGCCAGCAGCTTAAGGCGGGAGTTTCTAAATGAGCAGTTCTTC. Translating gives CASSLRREFLNEQFF. Drawing the rest from reference TRBV7-2 and TRBJ2-1, the complete variable domain is GAGVSQSPSNKVTEKGKDVELRCDPISGHTALYWYRQSLGQGLEFLIYFQGNSAPDKSGLPSDRFSAERTGGSVSTLTIQRTQQEDSAVYLCASSLRREFLNEQFFGPGTRLTVL.

The chain has TRBV19 and TRBJ1-3; 7 bases are shared with TRBD1. Germline V gene lookup returns CDR1 LNHDA and CDR2 SQIVND (reference sequence). J lost 0 bases, V lost 5 bases, and 10 bases had no gene match. This CDR3 has 17 residues. CDR3 sequence: CASSPYRGALSGNTIYF. CDR3 in DNA: TGTGCCAGTAGTCCATACAGGGGAGCCCTCTCTGGAAACACCATATATTTT.